A single TCR beta chain is shown here with its context. TCR cDNA molecules each carried a unique molecular identifier. In TCRdb, the 5' RACE reads were re-called with MiXCR into one record per CDR3 protein. This table holds over 35,000 distinct CDR3 sequences, more than 9% found once. This specimen comes from a study of spatial heterogeneity in lung cancer. Looking at the study overall: The average count in raw reads for each unique TCR and UMI combination exceeded 9.5 appearances.

Time point reported: blood at routine non-recurrence follow-up after resection. Whole RNA from tumor, nontumor lung or frozen PBMC was sequenced unsorted. The clonotype originates from a female donor with early-stage non-small cell lung cancer. The sequencing used PBMCs, collected at follow-up.

As DNA, the CDR3 is TGTGCCAGCAGTGGGGGACAGTCCGCAGCTTTCTTT. Amino acids: CASSGGQSAAFF. The V gene is TRBV28, the J gene TRBJ1-1; 7 bases are shared with TRBD1. CDR3 length: 12 amino acids. Germline loops: CDR1 MDHEN, CDR2 SYDVKM. The trim removed 5 bases at V and 10 bases at J, leaving 7 bases unmatched. The complete variable domain, with remaining parts taken from reference TRBV28 and TRBJ1-1, reads DVKVTQSSRYLVKRTGEKVFLECVQDMDHENMFWYRQDPGLGLRLIYFSYDVKMKEKGDIPEGYSVSREKKERFSLILESASTNQTSMYLCASSGGQSAAFFGQGTRLTVV.